The clone carrying this T cell receptor beta chain was picked up many times. The germline V gene has CDR1 SGHKS and CDR2 YYEKEE (reference sequence). The CDR3 has 15 amino acids. V was cut by 4 bases and J by 16 bases, with 27 bases left in between. A library of TCRbeta sequences, prepared with unique molecular identifiers, was generated. One entry per CDR3 protein, called by TCRdb with MiXCR from the PCR reads. Of 330,000 or so distinct CDR3 sequences listed, 10% are singletons. The sample belongs to a study of T-cell reconstitution after alpha-beta-depleted transplantation in children. This sequence originates from a boy younger than two with acute myeloid leukemia, due to receive a stem cell transplant. This specimen was PBMCs, taken before TCRalphabeta/CD19-depleted stem cell transplant. The chain carries TRBV5-5 and TRBJ2-1; D is perhaps TRBD1 or TRBD2 (5 bases each). The CDR3 coding sequence is TGTGCCAGCAGCGCCGGGGTCAAAAGGGACCGAAAGGGCTTCTTC. Translation gives CASSAGVKRDRKGFF. Based on the CDR3 plus reference TRBV5-5 and TRBJ2-1, the full variable domain is DAGVTQSPTHLIKTRGQQVTLRCSPISGHKSVSWYQQVLGQGPQFIFQYYEKEERGRGNFPDRFSARQFPNYSSELNVNALLLGDSALYLCASSAGVKRDRKGFFGPGTRLTVL.